These 10 T cell receptor beta chains were sequenced from one sample in a study of cytomegalovirus exposure and HLA in healthy donors. Primers included in the PCR were 60 Vbeta and 13 Jbeta primers. Here immunoSEQ multiplex PCR was the method, and the copy in TCRdb shows in-frame clones only, minus some. The sample includes 150,000 to 200,000 clones, around 80% of them seen just once. The sample taken for sequencing was PBMCs. These receptors were collected from a man aged 18 to 30 in good health and CMV-seropositive.

This chain uses TRBV27 with TRBJ2-5; TRBD2 matches 8 bases. The better agreement between TRBJ2-7 and the DNA end casts doubt on the J call. This CDR3 region has 15 residues. CDR1 MNHEY and CDR2 SMNVEV come from the germline V gene (reference sequence). CDR3 sequence reads: CASSLLSGTRIEQYF. Written as DNA, the CDR3 is TGTGCCAGCAGTTTATTGAGCGGGACTAGGATCGAGCAGTACTTC.

This rearrangement joins TRBV10-2 to TRBJ1-6; 7 nucleotides agree with TRBD1. In germline, CDR1 is WSHSY, CDR2 SAAADI. The CDR3 is 15 amino acids. V was clipped by 6 bases and J by 10 bases; unmatched bases: 12. The CDR3 protein is CASSSRGVVGSPLHF. The CDR3 DNA follows: TGCGCCAGCAGCAGCAGGGGGGTGGTGGGCTCACCCCTCCACTTT.

This sequence joins TRBV6-6 and TRBJ1-2; 9 bases align to TRBD1. The trim removed 5 bases at V and 6 bases at J, leaving 4 bases unmatched. This CDR3 is 13 amino acids long. CDR1 MNHNY and CDR2 SVGAGI come from the germline V gene (reference sequence). CDR3 coding DNA: TGTGCCAGCAGTCCGGGACAGGGTGATGGCTACACCTTC. It yields the protein CASSPGQGDGYTF.

V is TRBV4-1 and J is TRBJ2-5; perhaps TRBD1 as D (5 bases). The V and J ends lost 4 bases and 5 bases respectively, with 14 bases between them. The CDR3 has 14 amino acids. Looked up from germline, CDR1 is MGHRA and CDR2 is YSYEKL. CDR3 in amino acids: CASSPSGISETQYF. CDR3 bases: TGCGCCAGCAGCCCCTCAGGGATAAGCGAGACCCAGTACTTC.

J is TRBJ2-3 and V is TRBV6-1; TRBD1 might be the D (5 bases). The CDR3 is 14 residues long. CDR1 is MNHNS, CDR2 SASEGT, per germline. The V end lost 5 bases, the J end lost 2 bases, and 11 bases lay between the germline ends. CDR3 region: CASSPQGNTDTQYF. Written as DNA, the CDR3 is TGTGCCAGCAGTCCCCAGGGAAACACAGATACGCAGTATTTT.

J is TRBJ1-2 and V is TRBV25-1, with TRBD1 matching 9 bases. V lost 2 bases, J lost 0 bases, and 4 bases stayed unmatched. Germline CDR1 reads MGHDK; CDR2 reads SYGVNS. The CDR3 extends over 16 amino acids. The CDR3 DNA sequence: TGTGCCAGCAGTGAACTGGGACAGGGATCTAACTATGGCTACACCTTC. Residues: CASSELGQGSNYGYTF.

As concerns this clone: Other DNA sequences of this sample code for an identical CDR3. The chain carries TRBV18 and TRBJ1-4, with D maybe TRBD1 (6 bases). Germline V gene data show CDR1 as KGHSH and CDR2 as LQKENI. The CDR3 length is 14 residues. The germline V and J ends were trimmed by 3 bases and 3 bases, with 8 bases remaining between them. CDR3 region: CASSPRGPNEKLFF. The CDR3 DNA sequence: TGTGCCAGCTCACCCAGGGGCCCTAATGAAAAACTGTTTTTT.

This clone was counted between two and nine times. V is TRBV6-6 and J is TRBJ1-4; D not certain. This CDR3 contains 11 residues. V was cut by 6 bases and J by 7 bases, with 6 bases left in between. Germline values: CDR1 MNHNY, CDR2 SVGAGI (reference sequence). The CDR3 sequence: CASRTSEKLFF. CDR3 nucleotide sequence: TGTGCCAGCAGGACTTCTGAAAAACTGTTTTTT.

V usage is TRBV27 and J usage is TRBJ2-3; 9 nucleotides line up with TRBD1. The length of the CDR3 is 15 residues. V lost 5 bases and J lost 2; bases outside the gene matches: 5. Germline CDR1 MNHEY, CDR2 SMNVEV (reference sequence). The CDR3 DNA sequence: TGTGCCAGCAGTGTTACAGGGGGCCTCACAGATACGCAGTATTTT. Protein: CASSVTGGLTDTQYF.

A note on this clone: A junction boundary mismatches the germline segment, possibly from a read error. The rearrangement joins TRBV2 to TRBJ2-3, with 9 bases matching TRBD2. The CDR3 length is 14 residues. The V gene's germline CDR1 is SNHLY and CDR2 FYNNEI. The CDR3 DNA is TGTGCCGGTTTAATAGCGGGGGCCACAGGTACGCAGTATTTT. Amino acid sequence: CAGLIAGATGTQYF.